The source of this T cell receptor beta chain is a study of sequential checkpoint blockade in melanoma. Study-wide background: DNA from 70 to 95 pretreatment tumor samples underwent TCRβ immunosequencing.

V gave up 4 bases and J gave up 5 bases, with 11 bases separating them. CDR1 and CDR2 from the germline V gene are KGHSH and LQKENI. The length of the CDR3 is 13 residues. Repertoires were generated with immunoSEQ multiplex PCR, while TCRdb's copy carries only in-frame clones and drops some. The sample has roughly 2,000 clones, 20% to 25% seen once. The treatment denotes: randomized to nivolumab then ipilimumab (arm A) or the reverse (arm B). The clonotype comes from a human donor with melanoma. Here the sequenced sample was tumor tissue (inferred from file names), taken from a patient given nivolumab and ipilimumab in sequence. The chain uses TRBV18 and TRBJ1-1, with D unclear. The CDR3 loop reads CASSLATGTEAFF. The CDR3 DNA follows: TGTGCCAGCTCACTGGCGACCGGGACTGAAGCTTTCTTT.